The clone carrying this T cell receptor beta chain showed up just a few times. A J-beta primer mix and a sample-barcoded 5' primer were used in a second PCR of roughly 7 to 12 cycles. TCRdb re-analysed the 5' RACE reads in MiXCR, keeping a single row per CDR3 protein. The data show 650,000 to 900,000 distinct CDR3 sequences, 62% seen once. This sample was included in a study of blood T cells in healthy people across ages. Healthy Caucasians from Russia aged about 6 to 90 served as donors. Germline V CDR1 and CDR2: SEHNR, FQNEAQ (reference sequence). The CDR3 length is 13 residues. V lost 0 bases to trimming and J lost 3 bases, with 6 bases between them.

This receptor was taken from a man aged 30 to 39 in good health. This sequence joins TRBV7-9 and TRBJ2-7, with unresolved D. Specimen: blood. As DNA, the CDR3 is TGTGCCAGCAGCTTAGCTTCGGTCTACGAGCAGTACTTC. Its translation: CASSLASVYEQYF.